Following are 10 T cell receptor beta chains from one sample sequenced in a study of blood T cell repertoires in COVID-19. Profiling relied on immunoSEQ multiplex PCR, and the TCRdb table lists in-frame clones only, not all of them. The data hold over 65,000 clones, with around 82% observed a single time. Sequences were obtained from peripheral blood. The receptors here all came from a man aged 55-75 years with COVID-19, enrolled during active disease.

V usage is TRBV7-9 and J usage is TRBJ2-5, with D possibly TRBD1 on 6 matching bases. In germline, CDR1 is SEHNR, CDR2 FQNEAQ (reference sequence). V was clipped by 5 bases and J by 3 bases, with 13 bases between them. CDR3 length: 14 residues. The CDR3 here is CASSSRGGEETQYF. CDR3 nucleotides: TGTGCCAGCAGCAGTAGAGGGGGTGAAGAGACCCAGTACTTC.

V and J are TRBV5-4 and TRBJ2-1, with D tentatively TRBD2 (6 bases). The CDR3 is 19 amino acids. The germline V gene has CDR1 SGHNT and CDR2 YYREEE (reference sequence). Between the trimmed V and J ends, which lost 0 bases and 2 bases, there was a span of 21 bases. Here the CDR3 reads CASSLDLDRGRGPYNEQFF. Written as DNA, the CDR3 is TGTGCCAGCAGCTTGGATCTGGATCGGGGGAGAGGCCCCTACAATGAGCAGTTCTTC.

This clone came up a few times. The chain recombines TRBV19 with TRBJ1-3; TRBD1 agrees at 7 bases. The ends lost 6 bases at V and 0 bases at J; junction bases unmatched: 5. This CDR3 has 15 amino acids. Germline V gene lookup returns CDR1 LNHDA and CDR2 SQIVND (reference sequence). CDR3: CASSGQESSGNTIYF. Written as DNA, the CDR3 is TGTGCCAGTAGCGGACAGGAAAGCTCTGGAAACACCATATATTTT. The whole variable domain, remainder taken from reference TRBV19 and TRBJ1-3, is DGGITQSPKYLFRKEGQNVTLSCEQNLNHDAMYWYRQDPGQGLRLIYYSQIVNDFQKGDIAEGYSVSREKKESFPLTVTSAQKNPTAFYLCASSGQESSGNTIYFGEGSWLTVV.

The chain employs TRBV2 and TRBJ2-2; 14 nucleotides agree with TRBD2. Germline lookup yields CDR1 SNHLY and CDR2 FYNNEI. This CDR3 is 15 amino acids long. Germline trimming cut 10 bases from V and 7 bases from J; bases unmatched to any gene: 8. Here the CDR3 DNA reads TGTGCCACCAGACTAGCGGGAGGGCCAGTCGGGGAGCTGTTTTTT. It specifies CATRLAGGPVGELFF.

V usage is TRBV24-1 and J usage is TRBJ2-7, with TRBD1 matching over 9 bases. Trimming at V came to 4 bases and at J to 6 bases, leaving 3 bases not matched to a gene. This CDR3 has 13 residues. Germline V gene data show CDR1 as KGHDR and CDR2 as SFDVKD. CDR3 protein: CATSEAQGAEQYF. CDR3 nucleotides: TGTGCCACCAGTGAGGCACAGGGGGCCGAGCAGTACTTC.

The chain couples TRBV7-2 to TRBJ2-3; 7 bases line up with TRBD1. Losses at the gene ends were 6 bases for V and 3 bases for J; bases not matched to a gene: 6. Per the germline V gene, CDR1 is SGHTA and CDR2 is FQGNSA. The CDR3 has 14 residues. CDR3 DNA sequence: TGTGCCAGCAGTACCCAGGGGGTAACAGATACGCAGTATTTT. This codes for CASSTQGVTDTQYF.

A few counts support this clone. The J gene is TRBJ2-3, the V gene TRBV5-1, with unresolved D. This CDR3 spans 13 amino acids. The V and J ends lost 0 bases and 4 bases respectively, with 6 bases between them. Germline V gene data show CDR1 as SGHRS and CDR2 as YFSETQ. The CDR3 loop reads CASSLDGADTQYF. CDR3 DNA sequence: TGCGCCAGCAGCTTGGACGGAGCAGATACGCAGTATTTT.

This clone was counted a few times. V usage is TRBV7-9 and J usage is TRBJ2-7, with D perhaps TRBD1 (6 bases). This CDR3 has 16 amino acids. The germline gives CDR1 SEHNR, CDR2 FQNEAQ (reference sequence). V lost 3 bases, J lost 2 bases, and 17 bases lay in between. In DNA form, the CDR3 reads TGTGCCAGCAGCTTCGTATCCGGACAGCTTGCCTACGAGCAGTACTTC. Encoded protein: CASSFVSGQLAYEQYF.

This clone was counted a single time. The V call is TRBV19, the J call TRBJ2-7; D perhaps matches TRBD1 (6 bases). CDR1 is LNHDA, CDR2 SQIVND, per germline (reference sequence). V gave up 6 bases and J gave up 7 bases, with 22 bases separating them. The CDR3 contains 15 residues. CDR3 loop: CASSPLGAGTSEQYF. In nucleotides, the CDR3 is TGTGCCAGTAGCCCCCTCGGGGCAGGGACAAGTGAGCAGTACTTC.

The chain employs TRBV5-1 and TRBJ2-7, with 10 positions matching TRBD1. The junction had 5 bases not matched to a gene; V was cut back by 4 bases and J by 4 bases. Germline V gene sequence: CDR1 SGHRS, CDR2 YFSETQ. The CDR3 is made up of 14 amino acids. CDR3 residues: CASSGGTGVYEQYF. The DNA of the CDR3 is TGCGCCAGCAGCGGAGGGACAGGGGTTTACGAGCAGTACTTC.